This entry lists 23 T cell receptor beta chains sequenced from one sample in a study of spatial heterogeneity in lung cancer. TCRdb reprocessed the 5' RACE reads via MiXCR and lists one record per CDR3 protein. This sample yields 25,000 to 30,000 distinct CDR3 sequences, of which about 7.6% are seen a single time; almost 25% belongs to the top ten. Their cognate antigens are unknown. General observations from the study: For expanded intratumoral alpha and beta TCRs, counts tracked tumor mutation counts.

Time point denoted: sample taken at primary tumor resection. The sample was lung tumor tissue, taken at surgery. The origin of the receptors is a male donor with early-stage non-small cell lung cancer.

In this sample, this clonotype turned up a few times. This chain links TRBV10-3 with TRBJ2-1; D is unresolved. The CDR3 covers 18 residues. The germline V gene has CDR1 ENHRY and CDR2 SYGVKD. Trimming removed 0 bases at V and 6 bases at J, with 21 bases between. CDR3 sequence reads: CAISESSPAIPPSNEQFF. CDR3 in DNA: TGTGCCATCAGTGAGTCCTCCCCAGCCATACCTCCGAGCAATGAGCAGTTCTTC.

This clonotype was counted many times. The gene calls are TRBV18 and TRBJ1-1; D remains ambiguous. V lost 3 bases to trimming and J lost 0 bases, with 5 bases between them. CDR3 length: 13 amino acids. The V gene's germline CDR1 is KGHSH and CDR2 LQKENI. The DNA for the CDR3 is TGTGCCAGCTCACCGGCCATGAACACTGAAGCTTTCTTT. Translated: CASSPAMNTEAFF.

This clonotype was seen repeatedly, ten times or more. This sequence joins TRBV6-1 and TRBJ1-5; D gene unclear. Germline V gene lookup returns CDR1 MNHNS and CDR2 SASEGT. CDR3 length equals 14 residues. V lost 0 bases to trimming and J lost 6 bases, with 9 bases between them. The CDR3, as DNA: TGTGCCAGCAGTGAAGCGGGGAGGATTCAGCCCCAGCATTTT. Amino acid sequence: CASSEAGRIQPQHF.

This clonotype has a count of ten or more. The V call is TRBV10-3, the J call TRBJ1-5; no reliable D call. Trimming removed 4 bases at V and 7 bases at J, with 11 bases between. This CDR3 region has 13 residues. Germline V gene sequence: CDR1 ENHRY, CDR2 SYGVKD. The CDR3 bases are TGTGCCATCAGTGCCACAGAGGACCAGCCCCAGCATTTT. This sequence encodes CAISATEDQPQHF.

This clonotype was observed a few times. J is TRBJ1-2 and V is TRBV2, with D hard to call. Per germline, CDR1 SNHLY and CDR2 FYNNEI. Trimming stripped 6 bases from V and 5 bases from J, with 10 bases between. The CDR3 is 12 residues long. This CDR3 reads CASRDVGYGYTF. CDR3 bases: TGTGCCAGCAGAGACGTGGGGTATGGCTACACCTTC.

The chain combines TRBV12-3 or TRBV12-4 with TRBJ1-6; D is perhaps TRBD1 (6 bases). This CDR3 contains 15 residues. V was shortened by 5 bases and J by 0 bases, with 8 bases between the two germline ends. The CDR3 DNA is TGTGCCAGCAGTACGGACAGCTCCTATAATTCACCCCTCCACTTT. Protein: CASSTDSSYNSPLHF.

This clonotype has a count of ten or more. For the CDR3, the DNA is TGCAGTGCTAGGGCAGAGGACACAAACACATACTACGAGCAGTACTTC. Its translation is CSARAEDTNTYYEQYF. J is TRBJ2-7 and V is TRBV20-1, with D tentatively TRBD1 (5 bases). The CDR3 runs to 16 residues. The V end was cut by 3 bases, the J end by 3 bases, with 21 bases between. The germline gives CDR1 DFQATT, CDR2 SNEGSKA (reference sequence).

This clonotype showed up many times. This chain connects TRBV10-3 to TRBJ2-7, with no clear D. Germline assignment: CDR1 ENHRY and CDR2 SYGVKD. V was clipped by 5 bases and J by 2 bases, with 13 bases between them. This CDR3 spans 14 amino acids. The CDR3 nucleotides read TGTGCCATCAGTTCGACGGGTCGCCCCTACGAGCAGTACTTC. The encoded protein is CAISSTGRPYEQYF.

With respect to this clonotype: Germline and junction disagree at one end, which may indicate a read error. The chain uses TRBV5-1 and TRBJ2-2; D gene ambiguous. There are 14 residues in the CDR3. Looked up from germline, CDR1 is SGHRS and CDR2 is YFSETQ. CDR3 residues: CVSSLRSNTGELFF. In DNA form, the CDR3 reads TGCGTCAGCAGCTTGCGATCGAACACCGGGGAGCTGTTTTTT.

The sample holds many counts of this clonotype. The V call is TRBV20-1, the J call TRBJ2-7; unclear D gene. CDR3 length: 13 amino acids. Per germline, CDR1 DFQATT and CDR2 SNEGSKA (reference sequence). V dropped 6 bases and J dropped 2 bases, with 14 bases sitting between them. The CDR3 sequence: CSARLQATYEQYF. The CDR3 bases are TGCAGTGCCAGATTGCAGGCTACCTACGAGCAGTACTTC.

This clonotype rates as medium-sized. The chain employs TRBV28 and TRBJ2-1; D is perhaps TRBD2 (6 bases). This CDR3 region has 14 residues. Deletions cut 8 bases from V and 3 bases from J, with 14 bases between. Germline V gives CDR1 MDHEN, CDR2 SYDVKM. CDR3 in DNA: TGTGCCAGCCGGGGGTCCACATTCTACAATGAGCAGTTCTTC. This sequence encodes CASRGSTFYNEQFF.

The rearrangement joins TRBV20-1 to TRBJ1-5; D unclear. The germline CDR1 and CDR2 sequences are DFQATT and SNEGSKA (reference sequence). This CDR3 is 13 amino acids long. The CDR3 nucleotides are TGCTCCTCGCAGGAGCATAGCAATCAGCCCCAGCATTTT. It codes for CSSQEHSNQPQHF.

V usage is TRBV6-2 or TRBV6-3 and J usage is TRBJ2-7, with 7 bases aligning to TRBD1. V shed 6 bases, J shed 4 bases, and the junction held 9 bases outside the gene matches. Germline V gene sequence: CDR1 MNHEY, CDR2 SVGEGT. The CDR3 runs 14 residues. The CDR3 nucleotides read TGTGCCAGCAGCCCCCTCGACAGGGAGTACGAGCAGTACTTC. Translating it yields CASSPLDREYEQYF.

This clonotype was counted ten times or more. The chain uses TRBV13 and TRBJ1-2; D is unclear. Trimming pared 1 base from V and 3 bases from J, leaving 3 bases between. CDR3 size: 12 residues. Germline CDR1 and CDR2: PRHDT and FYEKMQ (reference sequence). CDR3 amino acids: CASSLVDYGYTF. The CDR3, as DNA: TGTGCCAGCAGCTTAGTGGACTATGGCTACACCTTC.

The CDR3 loop reads CATSDSTGPPGTQYF. CDR3 DNA: TGTGCCACCAGTGACAGCACCGGGCCTCCTGGGACCCAGTACTTC. The chain employs TRBV24-1 and TRBJ2-5; D not resolved. Germline V gene sequence: CDR1 KGHDR, CDR2 SFDVKD. The CDR3 extends over 15 amino acids. V shed 4 bases and J shed 7 bases, with 18 bases lying between them.

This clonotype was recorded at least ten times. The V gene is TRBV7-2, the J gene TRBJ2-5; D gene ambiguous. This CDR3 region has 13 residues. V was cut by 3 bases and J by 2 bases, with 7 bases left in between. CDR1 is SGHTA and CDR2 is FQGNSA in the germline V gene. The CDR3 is CASSLRRQETQYF. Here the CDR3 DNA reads TGTGCCAGCAGCTTGCGGAGACAAGAGACCCAGTACTTC.

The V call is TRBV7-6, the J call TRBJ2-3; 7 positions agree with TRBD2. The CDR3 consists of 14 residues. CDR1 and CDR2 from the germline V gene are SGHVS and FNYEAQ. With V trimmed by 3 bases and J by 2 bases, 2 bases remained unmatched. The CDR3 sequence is CASSLGLPTDTQYF. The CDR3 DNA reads TGTGCCAGCAGCTTGGGACTACCCACAGATACGCAGTATTTT.

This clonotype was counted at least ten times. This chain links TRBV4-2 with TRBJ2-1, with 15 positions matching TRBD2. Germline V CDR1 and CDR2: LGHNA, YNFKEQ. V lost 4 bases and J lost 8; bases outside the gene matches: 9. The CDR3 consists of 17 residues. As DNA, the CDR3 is TGTGCCAGCAGCCGGATGCCTGGGACTAGCGGGGGGTATGAGCAGTTCTTC. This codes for CASSRMPGTSGGYEQFF.

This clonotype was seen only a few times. The CDR3 protein is CASKDLRADTQYF. The DNA for the CDR3 is TGTGCCAGCAAGGATCTTAGAGCAGATACGCAGTATTTT. The gene calls are TRBV7-9 and TRBJ2-3; D uncertain. Between the trimmed V and J ends, which lost 7 bases and 4 bases, there was a span of 12 bases. Germline V gene sequence: CDR1 SEHNR, CDR2 FQNEAQ (reference sequence). This CDR3 is built from 13 residues. The full variable domain, completed using reference TRBV7-9 and TRBJ2-3, is DTGVSQNPRHKITKRGQNVTFRCDPISEHNRLYWYRQTLGQGPEFLTYFQNEAQLEKSRLLSDRFSAERPKGSFSTLEIQRTEQGDSAMYLCASKDLRADTQYFGPGTRLTVL.

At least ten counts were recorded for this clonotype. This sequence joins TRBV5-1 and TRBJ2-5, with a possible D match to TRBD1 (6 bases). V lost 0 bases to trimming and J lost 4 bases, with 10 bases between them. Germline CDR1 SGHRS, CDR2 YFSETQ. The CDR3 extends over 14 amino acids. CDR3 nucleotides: TGCGCCAGCAGCTTGGCCACAGGGAGAGAGACCCAGTACTTC. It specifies CASSLATGRETQYF.

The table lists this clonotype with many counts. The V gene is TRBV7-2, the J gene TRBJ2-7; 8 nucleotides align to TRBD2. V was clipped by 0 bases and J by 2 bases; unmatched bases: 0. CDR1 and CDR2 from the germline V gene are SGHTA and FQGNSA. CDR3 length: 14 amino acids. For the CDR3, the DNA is TGTGCCAGCAGCTTAGCTAGCGGGGCCTACGAGCAGTACTTC. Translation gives CASSLASGAYEQYF.

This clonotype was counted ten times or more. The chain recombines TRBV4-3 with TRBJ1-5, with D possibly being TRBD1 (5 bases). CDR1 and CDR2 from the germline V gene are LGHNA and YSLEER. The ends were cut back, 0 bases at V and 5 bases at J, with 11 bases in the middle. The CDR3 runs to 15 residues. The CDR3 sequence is CASSQDIREHQPQHF. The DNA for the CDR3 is TGCGCCAGCAGCCAAGATATCAGGGAGCATCAGCCCCAGCATTTT.

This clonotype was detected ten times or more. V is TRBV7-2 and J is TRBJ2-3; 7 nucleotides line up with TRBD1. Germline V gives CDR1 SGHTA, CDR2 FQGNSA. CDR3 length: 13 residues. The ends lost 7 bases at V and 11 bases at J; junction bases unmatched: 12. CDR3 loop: CASTRETGFGQYF. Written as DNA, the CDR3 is TGTGCCAGCACCCGAGAGACAGGGTTCGGGCAGTATTTT.